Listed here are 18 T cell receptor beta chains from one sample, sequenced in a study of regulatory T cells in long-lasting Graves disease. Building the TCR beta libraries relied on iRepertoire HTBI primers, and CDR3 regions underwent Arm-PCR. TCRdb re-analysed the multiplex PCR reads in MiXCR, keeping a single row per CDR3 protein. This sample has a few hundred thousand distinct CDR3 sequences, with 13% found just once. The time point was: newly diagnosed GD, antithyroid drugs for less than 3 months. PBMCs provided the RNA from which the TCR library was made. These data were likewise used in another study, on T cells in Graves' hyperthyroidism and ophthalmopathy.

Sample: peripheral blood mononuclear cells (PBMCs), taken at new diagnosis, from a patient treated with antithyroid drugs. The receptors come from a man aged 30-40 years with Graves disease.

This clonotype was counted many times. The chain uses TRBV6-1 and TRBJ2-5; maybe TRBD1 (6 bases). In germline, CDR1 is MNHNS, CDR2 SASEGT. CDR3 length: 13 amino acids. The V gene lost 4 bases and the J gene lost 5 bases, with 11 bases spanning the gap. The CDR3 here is CASSVTGPETQYF. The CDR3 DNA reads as TGTGCCAGCAGTGTAACAGGGCCGGAGACCCAGTACTTC.

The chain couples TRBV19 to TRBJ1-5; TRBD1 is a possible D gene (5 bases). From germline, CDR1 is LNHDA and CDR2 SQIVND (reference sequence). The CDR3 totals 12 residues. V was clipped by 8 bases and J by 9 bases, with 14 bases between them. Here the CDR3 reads CASGHEGLPQHF. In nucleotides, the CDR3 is TGTGCCAGTGGACATGAAGGACTGCCCCAGCATTTT.

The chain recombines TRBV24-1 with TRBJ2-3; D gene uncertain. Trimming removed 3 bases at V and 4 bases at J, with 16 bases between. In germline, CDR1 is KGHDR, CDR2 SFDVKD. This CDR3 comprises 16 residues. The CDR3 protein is CATSDLRSVPADTQYF. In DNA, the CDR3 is TGTGCCACCAGTGATCTCCGCTCGGTACCCGCAGATACGCAGTATTTT.

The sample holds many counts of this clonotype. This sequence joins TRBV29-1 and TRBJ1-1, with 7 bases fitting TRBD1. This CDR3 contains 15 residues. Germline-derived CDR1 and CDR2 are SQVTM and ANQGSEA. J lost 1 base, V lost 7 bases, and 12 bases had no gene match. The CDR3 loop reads CSAHAQGGWNTEAFF. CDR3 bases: TGCAGCGCCCACGCTCAGGGGGGATGGAACACTGAAGCTTTCTTT.

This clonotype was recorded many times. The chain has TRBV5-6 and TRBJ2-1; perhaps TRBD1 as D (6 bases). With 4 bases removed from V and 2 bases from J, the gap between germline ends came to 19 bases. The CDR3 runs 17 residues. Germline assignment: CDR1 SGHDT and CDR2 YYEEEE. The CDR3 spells CASSALRWDMTYNEQFF. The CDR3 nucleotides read TGTGCCAGCAGCGCTCTTAGGTGGGACATGACCTACAATGAGCAGTTCTTC.

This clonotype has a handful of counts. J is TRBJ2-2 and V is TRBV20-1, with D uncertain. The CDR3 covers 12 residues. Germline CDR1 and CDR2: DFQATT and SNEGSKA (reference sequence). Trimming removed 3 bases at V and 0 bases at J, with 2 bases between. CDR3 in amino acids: CSASPNTGELFF. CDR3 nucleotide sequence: TGCAGTGCTAGTCCGAACACCGGGGAGCTGTTTTTT.

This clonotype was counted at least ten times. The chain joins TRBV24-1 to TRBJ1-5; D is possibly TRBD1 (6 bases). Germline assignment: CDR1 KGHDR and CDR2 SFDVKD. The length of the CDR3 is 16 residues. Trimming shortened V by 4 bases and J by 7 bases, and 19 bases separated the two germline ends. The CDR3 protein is CATSDPTAGGRQPQHF. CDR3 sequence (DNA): TGTGCCACCAGTGACCCCACGGCCGGGGGCAGACAGCCCCAGCATTTT.

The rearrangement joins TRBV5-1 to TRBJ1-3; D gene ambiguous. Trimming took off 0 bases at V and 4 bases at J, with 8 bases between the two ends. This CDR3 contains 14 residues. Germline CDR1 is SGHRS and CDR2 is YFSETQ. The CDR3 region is CASSLAGPGNTIYF. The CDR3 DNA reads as TGCGCCAGCAGCTTGGCCGGTCCGGGAAACACCATATATTTT.

DNA for the CDR3: TGTGCCAGCAGCTTACAGGCGGGGTCTGGAAACACCATATATTTT. Translation: CASSLQAGSGNTIYF. The V gene is TRBV7-9, the J gene TRBJ1-3, with D hard to call. The CDR3 sequence is 15 residues long. Between the trimmed V and J ends, which lost 2 bases and 1 base, there was a span of 9 bases. Germline V gene sequence: CDR1 SEHNR, CDR2 FQNEAQ (reference sequence). The variable domain in full, with the rest retrieved from reference TRBV7-9 and TRBJ1-3, is DTGVSQNPRHKITKRGQNVTFRCDPISEHNRLYWYRQTLGQGPEFLTYFQNEAQLEKSRLLSDRFSAERPKGSFSTLEIQRTEQGDSAMYLCASSLQAGSGNTIYFGEGSWLTVV.

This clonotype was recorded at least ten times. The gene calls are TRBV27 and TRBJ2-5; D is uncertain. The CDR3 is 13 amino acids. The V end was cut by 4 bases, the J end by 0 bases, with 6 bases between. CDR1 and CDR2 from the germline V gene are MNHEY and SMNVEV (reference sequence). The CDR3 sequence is CASSSMYQETQYF. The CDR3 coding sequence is TGTGCCAGCAGTTCAATGTACCAAGAGACCCAGTACTTC.

The CDR3 bases are TGTGCCATCAGGGAGGGGACGGCTCTCTCCACTGAAGCTTTCTTT. Amino acid sequence: CAIREGTALSTEAFF. The chain joins TRBV10-3 to TRBJ1-1, with D possibly being TRBD1 (5 bases). Germline CDR1 reads ENHRY; CDR2 reads SYGVKD. There are 15 residues in the CDR3. The V gene lost 6 bases and the J gene lost 4 bases, with 18 bases spanning the gap.

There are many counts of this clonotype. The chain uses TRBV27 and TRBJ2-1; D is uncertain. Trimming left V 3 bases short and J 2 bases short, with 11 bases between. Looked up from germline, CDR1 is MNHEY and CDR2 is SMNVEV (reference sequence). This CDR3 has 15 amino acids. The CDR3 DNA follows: TGTGCCAGCAGTTTCCTAGTAATCCCCTACAATGAGCAGTTCTTC. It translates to CASSFLVIPYNEQFF.

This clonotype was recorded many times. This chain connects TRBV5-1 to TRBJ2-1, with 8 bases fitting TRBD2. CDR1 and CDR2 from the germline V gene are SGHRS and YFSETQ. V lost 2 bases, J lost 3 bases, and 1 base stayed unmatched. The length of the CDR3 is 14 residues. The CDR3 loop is CASSFAGGYNEQFF. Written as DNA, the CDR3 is TGCGCCAGCAGCTTCGCGGGAGGCTACAATGAGCAGTTCTTC.

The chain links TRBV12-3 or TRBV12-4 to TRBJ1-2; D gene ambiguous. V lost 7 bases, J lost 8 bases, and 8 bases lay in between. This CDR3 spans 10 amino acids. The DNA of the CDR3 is TGTGCCAGCACCTTTGGAGGCTACACCTTC. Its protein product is CASTFGGYTF.

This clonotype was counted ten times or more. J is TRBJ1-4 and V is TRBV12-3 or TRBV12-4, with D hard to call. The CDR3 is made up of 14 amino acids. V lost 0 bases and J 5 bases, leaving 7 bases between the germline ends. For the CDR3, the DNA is TGTGCCAGCAGTTTAGCGGACTGGAATGAAAAACTGTTTTTT. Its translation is CASSLADWNEKLFF.

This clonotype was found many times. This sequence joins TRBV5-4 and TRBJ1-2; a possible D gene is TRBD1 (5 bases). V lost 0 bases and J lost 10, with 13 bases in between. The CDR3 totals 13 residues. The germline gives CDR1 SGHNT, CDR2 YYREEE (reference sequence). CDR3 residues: CASSLAWQGAYTF. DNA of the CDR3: TGTGCCAGCAGCTTGGCCTGGCAGGGAGCCTACACCTTC.

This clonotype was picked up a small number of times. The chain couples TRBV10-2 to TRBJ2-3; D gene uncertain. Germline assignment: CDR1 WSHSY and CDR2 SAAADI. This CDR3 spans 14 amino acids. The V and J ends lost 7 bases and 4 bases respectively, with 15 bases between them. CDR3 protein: CASNDLYKPDTQYF. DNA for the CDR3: TGCGCCAGCAATGACCTATACAAACCAGATACGCAGTATTTT.

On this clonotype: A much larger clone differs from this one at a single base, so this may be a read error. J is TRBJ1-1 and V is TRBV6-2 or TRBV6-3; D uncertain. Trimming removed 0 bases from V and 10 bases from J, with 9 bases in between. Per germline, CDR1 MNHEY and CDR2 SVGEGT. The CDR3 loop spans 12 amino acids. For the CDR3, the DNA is TGTGCCAGCAGTTACTCGGAGAGTGTAGCTTTCTTT. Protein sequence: CASSYSESVAFF.